The source of this T cell receptor beta chain is a study of early T cells in non-severe SARS-CoV-2 infection. This CDR3 spans 17 amino acids. The V gene end was trimmed by 1 base and the J gene end by 8 bases; junction bases not matched to a gene: 9. Per the germline V gene, CDR1 is LGHNA and CDR2 is YSLEER. This clonotype is medium-sized (0.01 to 0.1%) by share. Each single cDNA molecule received a unique molecular identifier. TCRdb processed the 5' RACE reads anew with MiXCR; each CDR3 protein has one entry. The table records around 23,000 distinct CDR3 sequences, roughly 5.3% of them present only once.

What was sequenced was whole blood. This chain links TRBV4-3 with TRBJ2-1, with 12 positions matching TRBD2. This sequence was found in an adult who was a healthcare worker with PCR-confirmed SARS-CoV-2 infection or an uninfected control (not recorded which). Here the CDR3 reads CASSQGGTSGRGDEQFF. DNA of the CDR3: TGCGCCAGCAGCCAAGGGGGGACTAGCGGGCGAGGGGATGAGCAGTTCTTC.